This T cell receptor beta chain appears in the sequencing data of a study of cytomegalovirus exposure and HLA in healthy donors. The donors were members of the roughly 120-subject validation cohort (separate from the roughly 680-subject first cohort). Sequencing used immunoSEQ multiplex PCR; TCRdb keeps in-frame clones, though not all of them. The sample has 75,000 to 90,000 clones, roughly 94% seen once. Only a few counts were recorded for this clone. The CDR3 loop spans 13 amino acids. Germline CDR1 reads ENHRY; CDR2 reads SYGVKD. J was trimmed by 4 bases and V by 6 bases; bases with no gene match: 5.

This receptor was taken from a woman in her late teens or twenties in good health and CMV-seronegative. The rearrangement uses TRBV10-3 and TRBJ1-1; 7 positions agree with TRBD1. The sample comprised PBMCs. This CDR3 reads CAIRLTGSTEAFF. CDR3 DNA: TGTGCCATCAGATTGACAGGGTCCACTGAAGCTTTCTTT.